The text below deals with one TCR beta chain. TCRdb re-called the RT-PCR reads through MiXCR, storing one row per CDR3 protein. The sample lists hundreds of thousands of distinct CDR3 sequences; over 12% were seen once. This receptor was taken from a female donor in good health, serving as a healthy control. Sequenced: memory CD4+ T cells from blood.

As DNA, the CDR3 is TGTGCCAGCAGCTTAGACGGGGGGCGCACAGATACGCAGTATTTT. It translates to CASSLDGGRTDTQYF. The chain joins TRBV11-2 to TRBJ2-3, with D perhaps matching TRBD2 (7 bases). Germline-derived CDR1 and CDR2 are SGHAT and FQNNGV. The CDR3 is made up of 15 amino acids. The V end was cut by 0 bases, the J end by 1 base, with 8 bases between.